Listed here is a single T cell receptor beta chain. Many counts were recorded for this clonotype. This receptor's antigen is unknown. No much larger clone exists at a distance of one base, and base qualities are not known. Ophthalmopathy patients had moderately to severely active disease, Clinical Activity Score of at least 3, NOSPECS grade of at least 4, and disease duration under 3 months. Anyone with other autoimmune diseases, uncontrolled infections, pregnancy or lactation was excluded from the study. Diagnosis was based on clinical symptoms, serum thyroxine, TRAb, thyroid ultrasound and orbital computed tomography. PBMCs were isolated from more than 9 ml of fresh peripheral blood by Ficoll-Paque density gradient centrifugation. Total RNA was extracted using Trizol reagent, and RNA quality was checked on an Agilent 2100 Bioanalyzer. The record originates from a study of Graves' ophthalmopathy and Graves' hyperthyroidism (dated by TCRdb to 2016 to 2018). For context, the study as a whole: Peripheral blood samples were taken at the time of initial diagnosis, before any treatment was given. The study used signatures of the TCR beta repertoire to tell Graves' ophthalmopathy apart from Graves' hyperthyroidism and to predict which patients would progress to ophthalmopathy. In total, 135 blood samples were TCR-sequenced: fewer than 50 ophthalmopathy, around 75 hyperthyroidism and about 17 hyperthyroidism-to-ophthalmopathy patients. To explore V-J signatures that distinguish ophthalmopathy from hyperthyroidism, a discovery set of around 100 patients was enrolled, made up of roughly 41 with ophthalmopathy and some 56 with stable hyperthyroidism. An independent validation cohort was composed of some 18 hyperthyroidism patients and around 16 patients who later progressed from hyperthyroidism to ophthalmopathy. In roughly 6 hyperthyroidism patients, T-cell repertoires of thyroid tissue and blood were compared. Following sampling, methimazole starting at 30 mg daily was administered to hyperthyroidism patients, and high-dose intravenous methylprednisolone was administered to ophthalmopathy patients. The roughly 100 discovery patients were randomly split 7:3 into training and test sets. What the work shows at the level of the full study, not this receptor alone: Most expanded thyroid clonotypes with a frequency above 0.001 also appeared in blood, which suggests that blood repertoires may reflect the immune response in the thyroid. Sample size was not statistically predetermined, and group allocation was not concealed from the investigators. In validation, the model predicted ophthalmopathy progression with 55% to 71% sensitivity and 72.22% specificity; roughly 11 predicted patients were CT-confirmed with GO in a median of 6.5 months. Ophthalmopathy was separated from stable hyperthyroidism by the 13-signature model with about 90% sensitivity and less than 82% specificity in cross-validation and with 80%/75% in the test set.

For repertoire sequencing, TCR beta CDR3 regions were amplified from RNA transcripts. The first round of RT-PCR was done with HTBI primers and the Qiagen OneStep RT-PCR kit, and was followed by a second round of multiplex PCR, then size selection and purification. Libraries were sequenced paired-end with 100 bp reads on an Illumina HiSeq2000. Processing in the source paper ran as follows. Reads were processed with SOAPnuke, discarding reads with adapters, uncalled bases, mean Phred below 15, or no exact constant-primer or identifier match. High-quality paired reads were merged with COPE v1.2.5. Each unique nucleotide sequence was defined as a clonotype, and clonotypes were aligned to IMGT TRB V, D and J references with MiTCR v1.1. The analysis was limited to V-J combinations with a frequency above 0.0001, which together covered 99.2% of the repertoires. For each V-J combination, a TCR clonal expansion and chaos score was defined as F50 clonal expansion divided by the chaos observed in the TCRdist matrix. Features were reduced by Welch's t-statistics and random forest to roughly 14 V-J combinations, which fed a naive Bayes classifier. The similarity between thyroid and blood repertoires was quantified using the Morisita-Horn index. TCRdb trimmed public reads at Q25 via fastp, called clones via MiXCR and kept in-frame beta chains. When rows share a CDR3 protein, they turn into one entry using the most common DNA and genes. These V and J calls derive from TCRdb rather than the authors' analysis. The sample includes about 480,000 distinct CDR3 sequences, with approximately 15% observed a single time. 9.5% to 10% of the sample goes to the ten largest clones.

Including cysteine and phenylalanine, the CDR3 has 15 amino acids. Only CDR3 DNA remains: 45 bases, in frame from the first base. The germline V gene (reference sequence) provides CDR1 WNHNN and CDR2 SYGVQD. V and J are trimmed by 6 bases and 1 base, and the gene matches miss 2 bases of the junction. Sequencing used blood. This TCR derives from a woman aged 25 to 39 with Graves' ophthalmopathy. Donor details come from another sample of the same person, matched by shared clones. The chain is encoded by TRBV10-1 joined to TRBJ2-7; TRBD2 lines up with 14 middle nucleotides. This receptor has the CDR3 CASSWTSGRSYEQYF. The sequenced DNA is TGCGCCAGCAGCTGGACTAGCGGGAGGTCCTACGAGCAGTACTTC.